This section outlines one T cell receptor (beta chain) sequence together with its context. Its antigen is unknown. Base qualities were left out, and no much larger clone turns up one base away. The patients picked for sequencing were ones in whom flow cytometry had shown an expansion of CD8+CD57+ cells. All patients had severe acquired aplastic anemia diagnosed by International Study of Aplastic Anemia and Agranulocytosis and Camitta criteria. At the time blood was sampled, none of the patients had received any therapy. TCR repertoires of sorted CD4+ and CD8+ blood T cells from severe aplastic anemia patients and healthy subjects were deep-sequenced in the study. Patients were enrolled in the USA under clinicaltrials.gov protocols 00001620, 01623167, 00001397, 00071045, 00081523 and 00961064. Ficoll-Paque density gradient centrifugation was used to isolate peripheral blood mononuclear cells. Before DNA was extracted, CD4+ and CD8+ T cells were sorted using either FACS or magnetic beads.

This specimen comes from a study of CD8+CD57+ T cells in acquired aplastic anemia (dated by TCRdb to 2016 to 2018). Background on the whole study: A mean of around 3.2 ug of DNA, ranging from roughly 0.19 to 27.4 ug, was extracted from sorted CD4+ and CD8+ cells. CD8+CD57+ expansion was defined as a frequency above the mean frequency observed in healthy subjects.

Profiling of TCR beta VDJ combinations and CDR3 sequences used genomic DNA as the template. An Illumina HiSeq 2000 was used for TCR repertoire sequencing. As for the original processing: Repertoire assessment relied on Simpson's diversity index, CDR3 size and DJ length profiles, and TRBV/TRBJ rearrangement plots. The immunodominant clone was defined as the most abundant DNA sequence in deep sequencing data. CDR3 amino acid sequences were screened for sharing across subjects and were compared with published repertoires and the VDJdb database. TCRdb reprocessing: public reads trimmed at Q25 with fastp, clones called with MiXCR, in-frame beta chains kept. Every CDR3 protein is listed once, alongside the most common genes and DNA of its rows. The authors' filters were not applied to this entry. In this sample the table shows 160,000 or so distinct CDR3 sequences, 71% of which occur a single time. The top ten clonotypes cover around 45% of the sample.

CDR1 SGDLS and CDR2 YYNGEE were looked up in the germline V gene. Inclusive of the bounding cysteine and phenylalanine, the CDR3 is 15 residues long. The retained sequence is limited to the CDR3, 45 bases, with the frame set at the first base. V and J are trimmed by 3 bases and 2 bases, and the gene matches miss 7 bases of the junction. Results and caveats for the whole study, not just this receptor: Around 30 CD8+ CDR3 sequences were shared between patients and controls but appeared highly expressed in patients and within their immunodominant clones. Between patients and healthy controls, no significant difference in CD8+ Simpson's diversity was found (P=0.060).

The specimen sequenced was sorted CD4+, CD8+, or CD8+CD57+ T cells (not recorded which) from PBMCs. The receptor was derived from a human donor with aplastic anemia. The chain was built from TRBV9 and TRBJ1-2; a stretch of 7 junction bases matches TRBD1. DNA sequence: TGTGCCAGCAGCGCATACGACAGGGCCAACTATGGCTACACCTTC. This codes for CASSAYDRANYGYTF.